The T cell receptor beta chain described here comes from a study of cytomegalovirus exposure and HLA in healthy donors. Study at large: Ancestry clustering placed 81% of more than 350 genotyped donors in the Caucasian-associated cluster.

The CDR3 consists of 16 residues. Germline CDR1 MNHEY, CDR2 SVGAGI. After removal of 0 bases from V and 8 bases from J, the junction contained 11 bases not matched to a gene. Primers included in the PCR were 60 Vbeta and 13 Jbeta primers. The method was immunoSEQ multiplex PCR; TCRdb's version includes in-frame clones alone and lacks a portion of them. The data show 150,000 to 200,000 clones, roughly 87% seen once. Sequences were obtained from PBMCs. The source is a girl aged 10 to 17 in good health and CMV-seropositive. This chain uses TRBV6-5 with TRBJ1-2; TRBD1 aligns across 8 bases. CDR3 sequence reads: CASSYSTEDRVEGYTF. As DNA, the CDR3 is TGTGCCAGCAGTTACTCTACGGAGGACAGGGTAGAGGGCTACACCTTC.